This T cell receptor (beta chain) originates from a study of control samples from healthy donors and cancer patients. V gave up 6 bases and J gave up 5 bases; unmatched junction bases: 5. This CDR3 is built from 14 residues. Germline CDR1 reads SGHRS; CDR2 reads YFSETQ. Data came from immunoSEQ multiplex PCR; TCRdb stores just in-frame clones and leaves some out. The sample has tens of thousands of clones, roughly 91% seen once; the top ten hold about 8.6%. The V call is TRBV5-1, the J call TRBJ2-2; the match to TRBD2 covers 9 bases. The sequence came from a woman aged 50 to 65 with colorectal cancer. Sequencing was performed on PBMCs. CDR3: CASNKAGGTGELFF. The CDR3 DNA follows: TGCGCCAGCAATAAAGCGGGGGGAACCGGGGAGCTGTTTTTT.